This note documents a single T cell receptor beta chain sequence. The data were obtained in a study of preoperative IRX-2 immunotherapy in early breast cancer. Treatment here: preoperative locoregional IRX-2 cytokine immunotherapy. Generated by immunoSEQ multiplex PCR, the TCRdb table keeps only in-frame clones and is missing some. This sample yields about 62,000 clones, of which around 94% are seen a single time; roughly 1.5% belongs to the top ten. This CDR3 spans 15 amino acids. Germline lookup yields CDR1 SGHRS and CDR2 YFSETQ. The germline V and J ends were trimmed by 0 bases and 0 bases, with 9 bases remaining between them.

The TCR originated in a human donor with breast cancer. Sampling was performed from a patient treated with IRX-2 immunotherapy. V usage is TRBV5-1 and J usage is TRBJ1-1; D is unresolved. The CDR3: CASSLEPEMNTEAFF. The CDR3 nucleotides read TGCGCCAGCAGCTTGGAACCGGAAATGAACACTGAAGCTTTCTTT.